Below are 17 T cell receptor beta chains sequenced from a single sample in a study of spatial heterogeneity in lung cancer. As to time point: sample taken at primary tumor resection. Unsorted whole RNA from tumor, nontumor lung or frozen PBMC underwent sequencing. TCRdb re-derived calls from the 5' RACE reads in MiXCR, one entry per CDR3 protein. Of around 13,000 distinct CDR3 sequences listed, roughly 15% were seen once; the top ten hold 37%. This specimen consisted of PBMCs, obtained at surgery. These receptors originate from a male donor with early-stage non-small cell lung cancer.

This clonotype was seen many times. V is TRBV20-1 and J is TRBJ2-1, with 7 bases identical to TRBD2. CDR1 and CDR2 (germline): DFQATT, SNEGSKA (reference sequence). This CDR3 spans 11 amino acids. J was trimmed by 14 bases and V by 5 bases; bases with no gene match: 9. The CDR3: CSAYNTGTKFF. CDR3 in DNA: TGCAGTGCTTATAATACCGGGACTAAGTTCTTC.

This clonotype has only a few counts. The chain recombines TRBV5-4 with TRBJ2-2; D is perhaps TRBD1 (6 bases). The CDR3 contains 14 residues. Germline CDR1 and CDR2: SGHNT and YYREEE (reference sequence). V dropped 7 bases and J dropped 3 bases, with 13 bases sitting between them. Here the CDR3 DNA reads TGTGCCAGCGCGCCGGGACAAGACACCGGGGAGCTGTTTTTT. Its translation: CASAPGQDTGELFF.

This clonotype was seen many times. The chain joins TRBV28 to TRBJ1-2; D ambiguous. CDR1 and CDR2 from the germline V gene are MDHEN and SYDVKM. The CDR3 sequence is 12 residues long. Trimming stripped 5 bases from V and 5 bases from J, with 9 bases between. DNA for the CDR3: TGTGCCAGCAGTGAGACAAGTTATGGCTACACCTTC. Translation: CASSETSYGYTF.

This rearrangement joins TRBV6-4 to TRBJ1-1; unclear D gene. The CDR3 covers 15 residues. Trimming cost V 5 bases and J 1 base, with 14 bases left between them. The germline V gene has CDR1 MRHNA and CDR2 SNTAGT. CDR3 coding DNA: TGTGCCAGCAGTTCTTCCCCTCTTGGGAACACTGAAGCTTTCTTT. This gives the protein CASSSSPLGNTEAFF.

This clonotype was counted a single time. V gene TRBV5-4 combines with J gene TRBJ2-3, with 14 positions matching TRBD2. CDR1 is SGHNT and CDR2 is YYREEE in the germline V gene (reference sequence). There are 16 residues in the CDR3. Trimming at V came to 3 bases and at J to 8 bases, leaving 8 bases not matched to a gene. Here the CDR3 reads CASSSATSGGAPTQYF. The CDR3 DNA reads TGTGCCAGCAGCTCCGCGACTAGCGGGGGGGCCCCTACGCAGTATTTT. The variable domain in full, with the rest retrieved from reference TRBV5-4 and TRBJ2-3, is ETGVTQSPTHLIKTRGQQVTLRCSSQSGHNTVSWYQQALGQGPQFIFQYYREEENGRGNFPPRFSGLQFPNYSSELNVNALELDDSALYLCASSSATSGGAPTQYFGPGTRLTVL.

This clonotype was seen at least ten times. The CDR3 here is CASSLAGGQETQYF. In DNA form, the CDR3 reads TGTGCCAGCAGCTTGGCTGGGGGGCAAGAGACCCAGTACTTC. The chain combines TRBV7-8 with TRBJ2-5; maybe TRBD2 (6 bases). The length of the CDR3 is 14 residues. The V and J ends lost 3 bases and 2 bases respectively, with 10 bases between them. Germline assignment: CDR1 SGHVS and CDR2 FQNEAQ.

The rearrangement links TRBV2 to TRBJ1-5, with D perhaps TRBD1 (6 bases). V was pared by 6 bases and J by 6 bases, with 12 bases between. Germline CDR1 is SNHLY and CDR2 is FYNNEI. The CDR3 length is 13 residues. The chain's CDR3 is CASRTQGTQPQHF. As DNA, the CDR3 is TGTGCCAGCAGAACCCAGGGGACTCAGCCCCAGCATTTT.

This clonotype was recorded at least ten times. The chain uses TRBV11-3 and TRBJ2-1; TRBD1 matches at 7 bases. Germline assignment: CDR1 SGHNT and CDR2 YENEEA. This CDR3 contains 13 residues. V trimming: 2 bases; J trimming: 6 bases; junction bases outside the gene matches: 1. The CDR3: CASSLNRGNEQFF. Here the CDR3 DNA reads TGTGCCAGCAGCTTAAACAGGGGCAATGAGCAGTTCTTC.

This clonotype turned up a few times. The chain links TRBV12-3 or TRBV12-4 to TRBJ1-5, with a weak D call TRBD1 (5 bases). V shed 5 bases and J shed 5 bases, with 13 bases lying between them. The CDR3 extends over 14 amino acids. CDR3 amino acids: CASSRDRTDQPQHF. The CDR3 region has the DNA TGTGCCAGCAGTCGGGACCGTACGGATCAGCCCCAGCATTTT.

This chain joins TRBV5-6 and TRBJ2-1; 8 nucleotides agree with TRBD1. This CDR3 region has 16 residues. Germline V gives CDR1 SGHDT, CDR2 YYEEEE. Unmatched junction bases numbered 4, after V lost 0 bases and J lost 2 bases. The CDR3 here is CASSLAGTGTYNEQFF. The CDR3 DNA reads TGTGCCAGCAGCTTGGCCGGGACAGGTACCTACAATGAGCAGTTCTTC.

The table lists this clonotype with many counts. The rearrangement joins TRBV20-1 to TRBJ2-5; no definite D call. The CDR3 is 15 amino acids. Germline CDR1 DFQATT, CDR2 SNEGSKA (reference sequence). With 2 bases removed from V and 1 base from J, the gap between germline ends came to 14 bases. The CDR3 DNA sequence: TGCAGTGCTAGAAGGGTTGACACATTCCAAGAGACCCAGTACTTC. Translation: CSARRVDTFQETQYF.

The chain joins TRBV7-2 to TRBJ2-3, with TRBD2 matching over 8 bases. Germline CDR1 reads SGHTA; CDR2 reads FQGNSA. V shed 5 bases and J 2 bases; nucleotides not matched to a gene: 15. The CDR3 has 18 residues. The chain's CDR3 is CASSPWGFERGYTDTQYF. The CDR3 DNA sequence: TGTGCCAGCAGCCCCTGGGGGTTCGAGCGGGGGTACACAGATACGCAGTATTTT.

The rearrangement links TRBV5-5 to TRBJ2-1; D gene uncertain. This CDR3 comprises 15 residues. V dropped 2 bases and J dropped 10 bases, with 19 bases sitting between them. Germline V gene lookup returns CDR1 SGHKS and CDR2 YYEKEE (reference sequence). In DNA form, the CDR3 reads TGTGCCAGCAGCTTCTCCGGGCTCCAACCCGCCGAGCAGTTCTTC. Its protein is CASSFSGLQPAEQFF.

The sample holds many counts of this clonotype. The chain couples TRBV7-9 to TRBJ2-1; the D gene could be TRBD1 or TRBD2 (5 bases each). Germline CDR1 reads SEHNR; CDR2 reads FQNEAQ (reference sequence). V was shortened by 2 bases and J by 8 bases, with 10 bases between the two germline ends. This CDR3 contains 13 residues. The CDR3 nucleotides are TGTGCCAGCAGCTTAAGGGGACGGGATGAGCAGTTCTTC. Its protein product is CASSLRGRDEQFF.

The rearrangement uses TRBV5-1 and TRBJ2-7, with D tentatively TRBD2 (7 bases). The CDR3 is 16 amino acids. Germline CDR1 is SGHRS and CDR2 is YFSETQ. The germline V and J ends were trimmed by 4 bases and 0 bases, with 17 bases remaining between them. The CDR3 DNA reads as TGCGCCAGCAGCGAGTTGACGGGGGGCCACTCCTACGAGCAGTACTTC. Translation gives CASSELTGGHSYEQYF. Together with reference TRBV5-1 and TRBJ2-7, the CDR3 gives the full variable domain: KAGVTQTPRYLIKTRGQQVTLSCSPISGHRSVSWYQQTPGQGLQFLFEYFSETQRNKGNFPGRFSGRQFSNSRSEMNVSTLELGDSALYLCASSELTGGHSYEQYFGPGTRLTVT.

About this clonotype itself: A much larger clone lies a single base off, so this may be a read error. The V call is TRBV7-8, the J call TRBJ2-5; TRBD1 matches at 9 bases. CDR1 and CDR2 (germline): SGHVS, FQNEAQ. CDR3 length: 15 residues. The CDR3 spells CASGLYRGQGETQYF. CDR3 nucleotides: TGTGCCAGCGGCTTGTACAGGGGGCAAGGGGAGACCCAGTACTTC.

This clonotype is categorized as medium-sized. The chain couples TRBV3-1 to TRBJ2-3; D unclear. This CDR3 spans 13 amino acids. Germline V lookup: CDR1 LGHDT, CDR2 YNNKEL (reference sequence). Trimming shortened V by 1 base and J by 5 bases, and 7 bases separated the two germline ends. CDR3 sequence reads: CASSQGTGDTQYF. In DNA form, the CDR3 reads TGTGCCAGCAGCCAAGGAACCGGAGATACGCAGTATTTT.